Shown below are 28 T cell receptor beta chains from a single sample sequenced in a study of blood T cell repertoires in COVID-19. The data were produced by immunoSEQ multiplex PCR, yet TCRdb's version contains in-frame clones alone and is incomplete. This sample has 200,000 to 250,000 clones; about 86% occur once, and the top ten carry about 9.8%. Sequenced sample: PBMCs or T cells enriched from blood (not recorded which). These receptors were collected from a woman aged 45-65 years with acute COVID-19.

This clone was seen more than once but under ten times. This chain joins TRBV18 and TRBJ2-7; D is possibly TRBD1 (6 bases). Germline V gene data show CDR1 as KGHSH and CDR2 as LQKENI. V was clipped by 3 bases and J by 0 bases, with 6 bases between them. This CDR3 comprises 13 residues. The CDR3 sequence: CASSPDSSYEQYF. The CDR3, as DNA: TGTGCCAGCTCACCGGACAGCTCCTACGAGCAGTACTTC.

The chain links TRBV7-2 to TRBJ2-2, with TRBD2 as a possible D gene (6 bases). The CDR3 is 14 amino acids. The germline V gene encodes CDR1 SGHTA and CDR2 FQGNSA. V was trimmed by 5 bases and J by 1 base, leaving 8 bases between them. In DNA form, the CDR3 reads TGTGCCAGCAGCATGGGACTGAACACCGGGGAGCTGTTTTTT. Its protein is CASSMGLNTGELFF.

Only a few counts were recorded for this clone. J is TRBJ2-1 and V is TRBV7-9, with TRBD1 matching 7 bases. The CDR3 has 14 amino acids. V lost 4 bases to trimming and J lost 6 bases; unmatched junction nucleotides: 6. Germline V gives CDR1 SEHNR, CDR2 FQNEAQ (reference sequence). CDR3 region: CASSSWTGPNEQFF. In nucleotides, the CDR3 is TGTGCCAGCAGCTCGTGGACAGGCCCCAATGAGCAGTTCTTC.

This chain links TRBV14 with TRBJ1-4; D gene ambiguous. This CDR3 is built from 15 residues. Trimming took 0 bases from V and 2 from J, leaving 7 bases between them. Germline CDR1 and CDR2: SGHDN and FVKESK. The CDR3 DNA reads TGTGCCAGCAGCCAAGATCTCGGTACTAATGAAAAACTGTTTTTT. It encodes CASSQDLGTNEKLFF.

In nucleotides, the CDR3 is TGTGCCTGGGGCGGGAATGGAAACACCATATATTTT. It encodes CAWGGNGNTIYF. The V and J genes are TRBV30 and TRBJ1-3; D is undetermined. Germline CDR1 is GTSNPN and CDR2 is SVGIG (reference sequence). Trimming removed 5 bases from V and 3 bases from J, with 8 bases in between. CDR3 length equals 12 residues.

The rearrangement links TRBV28 to TRBJ2-7, with D possibly TRBD1 on 6 matching bases. V lost 3 bases, J lost 3 bases, and 9 bases lay in between. Germline V gene sequence: CDR1 MDHEN, CDR2 SYDVKM. The CDR3 runs 13 residues. The CDR3 reads CASSLGTSYEQYF. CDR3 nucleotides: TGTGCCAGCAGTTTGGGGACAAGCTACGAGCAGTACTTC.

The table lists this clone with a count of one. The rearrangement uses TRBV11-3 and TRBJ2-3, with 11 bases that match TRBD1. J was trimmed by 3 bases and V by 10 bases; bases with no gene match: 12. Germline CDR1 SGHNT, CDR2 YENEEA. This CDR3 contains 16 residues. This CDR3 is CATTTGGDRGTDTQYF. The DNA of the CDR3 is TGTGCCACCACGACTGGGGGGGACAGGGGGACAGATACGCAGTATTTT.

Points on this clone: Other DNA sequences of this sample code for an identical CDR3. The rearrangement joins TRBV12-3 or TRBV12-4 to TRBJ1-2, with D perhaps matching TRBD1 (6 bases). V was pared by 5 bases and J by 4 bases, with 11 bases between. CDR3 length equals 13 residues. The CDR3 DNA sequence: TGTGCCAGCAGTCCTGACAGGATCTATGGCTACACCTTC. Its protein product is CASSPDRIYGYTF.

The rearrangement uses TRBV3-1 (or the pseudogene TRBV3-2) and TRBJ1-6, with a weak D call TRBD1 (5 bases). V lost 4 bases to trimming and J lost 7 bases, with 14 bases between them. This CDR3 spans 15 amino acids. CDR1 and CDR2 from the germline V gene are LGHDT and YNNKEL (reference sequence). The DNA for the CDR3 is TGTGCCAGCAGCCCCAGTGGGGCGGGGAATTCACCCCTCCACTTT. It yields the protein CASSPSGAGNSPLHF.

J is TRBJ1-6 and V is TRBV5-1; D not resolved. Germline V gene lookup returns CDR1 SGHRS and CDR2 YFSETQ. The length of the CDR3 is 15 residues. Deletions cut 5 bases from V and 7 bases from J, with 16 bases between. CDR3 sequence (DNA): TGCGCCAGCAGTTTATCGGGTATCGTCAATTCACCCCTCCACTTT. Translation gives CASSLSGIVNSPLHF.

This clone was counted once. The junction does not match germline at one end; this may be a read error. The chain employs TRBV7-7 and TRBJ2-5; D perhaps matches TRBD1 (5 bases). Per the germline V gene, CDR1 is SSHAT and CDR2 is FNYEAQ (reference sequence). The CDR3 contains 13 residues. In nucleotides, the CDR3 is TGTGCTAGCAGCTTAGCTAGGGGTAGCTCCCAGTACTTC. Its translation is CASSLARGSSQYF.

The V gene is TRBV5-1, the J gene TRBJ2-3; 9 bases agree with TRBD2. The V gene's germline CDR1 is SGHRS and CDR2 YFSETQ. With V trimmed by 2 bases and J by 4 bases, 8 bases remained unmatched. The CDR3 spans 16 residues. The DNA for the CDR3 is TGCGCCAGCAGCTTCGGTAGCGGGAGTTTCCCAGATACGCAGTATTTT. Translated: CASSFGSGSFPDTQYF.

This clone was observed once. The same CDR3 arises from other DNA sequences in this sample as well. The V and J genes are TRBV10-3 and TRBJ2-7, with no clear D. CDR1 and CDR2 (germline): ENHRY, SYGVKD. V gave up 4 bases and J gave up 0 bases, with 10 bases separating them. This CDR3 comprises 14 residues. CDR3: CAISGRLASYEQYF. Written as DNA, the CDR3 is TGTGCCATCAGTGGCAGACTCGCCTCCTACGAGCAGTACTTC.

CDR3 residues: CASFSGTPITEAFF. The CDR3 DNA reads TGTGCCAGCTTTTCCGGGACACCTATCACTGAAGCTTTCTTT. The gene calls are TRBV19 and TRBJ1-1; possible D gene TRBD1, 6 bases. CDR1 LNHDA and CDR2 SQIVND come from the germline V gene (reference sequence). This CDR3 comprises 14 residues. Trimming took 9 bases from V and 4 from J, leaving 18 bases between them. Looking up the rest from reference TRBV19 and TRBJ1-1 gives the full variable domain: DGGITQSPKYLFRKEGQNVTLSCEQNLNHDAMYWYRQDPGQGLRLIYYSQIVNDFQKGDIAEGYSVSREKKESFPLTVTSAQKNPTAFYLCASFSGTPITEAFFGQGTRLTVV.

V gene TRBV3-1 (or the pseudogene TRBV3-2) combines with J gene TRBJ1-1; 7 nucleotides align to TRBD1. The CDR3 runs 14 residues. After removal of 2 bases from V and 5 bases from J, the junction contained 5 bases not matched to a gene. Germline CDR1 reads LGHDT; CDR2 reads YNNKEL (reference sequence). CDR3 sequence reads: CASSQNRGGTEAFF. The CDR3 DNA follows: TGTGCCAGCAGCCAAAACAGGGGTGGGACTGAAGCTTTCTTT.

This clone was observed a handful of times. The chain employs TRBV7-8 and TRBJ2-7; 9 bases are shared with TRBD1. The CDR3 runs 13 residues. Looked up from germline, CDR1 is SGHVS and CDR2 is FQNEAQ. V dropped 5 bases and J dropped 2; count of bases not matched to a gene: 1. CDR3 nucleotide sequence: TGTGCCAGCAGCCGGGACAGGGCCTACGAGCAGTACTTC. This sequence encodes CASSRDRAYEQYF.

The rearrangement links TRBV9 to TRBJ2-3, with a possible D match to TRBD1 (6 bases). CDR1 SGDLS and CDR2 YYNGEE come from the germline V gene. V lost 4 bases and J lost 6, with 18 bases in between. The CDR3 loop spans 15 amino acids. The CDR3 sequence: CASSRRTDGIDTQYF. The CDR3 nucleotides are TGTGCCAGCAGCCGCCGGACAGACGGAATTGATACGCAGTATTTT. Looking up the rest from reference TRBV9 and TRBJ2-3 gives the full variable domain: DSGVTQTPKHLITATGQRVTLRCSPRSGDLSVYWYQQSLDQGLQFLIQYYNGEERAKGNILERFSAQQFPDLHSELNLSSLELGDSALYFCASSRRTDGIDTQYFGPGTRLTVL.

Written as DNA, the CDR3 is TGTGCCAGCAGCCCCGGGAACAGCCGCTACAATGAGCAGTTCTTC. This translates into CASSPGNSRYNEQFF. The genes are TRBV7-3 and TRBJ2-1; perhaps TRBD2 as D (5 bases). The CDR3 length is 15 residues. Trimming pared 5 bases from V and 3 bases from J, leaving 14 bases between. CDR1 SGHTA and CDR2 FQGTGA come from the germline V gene.

The chain is built from TRBV11-2 and TRBJ1-3, with TRBD1 identical over 7 bases. V trimming: 5 bases; J trimming: 8 bases; junction bases outside the gene matches: 12. CDR3 size: 15 residues. Germline lookup yields CDR1 SGHAT and CDR2 FQNNGV. CDR3 protein: CASSLLLTGVDTIYF. DNA of the CDR3: TGTGCCAGCAGCCTACTACTCACAGGGGTAGACACCATATATTTT. Drawing the rest from reference TRBV11-2 and TRBJ1-3, the complete variable domain is EAGVAQSPRYKIIEKRQSVAFWCNPISGHATLYWYQQILGQGPKLLIQFQNNGVVDDSQLPKDRFSAERLKGVDSTLKIQPAKLEDSAVYLCASSLLLTGVDTIYFGEGSWLTVV.

V and J are TRBV11-2 and TRBJ2-3; 9 nucleotides align to TRBD2. After removal of 4 bases from V and 6 bases from J, the junction contained 11 bases not matched to a gene. The germline gives CDR1 SGHAT, CDR2 FQNNGV. The CDR3 loop spans 16 amino acids. The DNA of the CDR3 is TGTGCCAGCAGCTGGAGGACTAGCGCTTTTGCGGATACGCAGTATTTT. Translation gives CASSWRTSAFADTQYF.

The chain couples TRBV27 to TRBJ2-7; weak D call: TRBD1 (5 bases). There are 16 residues in the CDR3. Germline assignment: CDR1 MNHEY and CDR2 SMNVEV (reference sequence). The V and J ends lost 6 bases and 2 bases respectively, with 20 bases between them. The CDR3 is CASSPRGVIGAYEQYF. CDR3 DNA sequence: TGTGCCAGCAGCCCTAGGGGTGTGATCGGAGCCTACGAGCAGTACTTC.

The chain couples TRBV6-4 to TRBJ2-1, with D possibly TRBD2 on 5 matching bases. The CDR3 extends over 13 amino acids. Between the trimmed V and J ends, which lost 8 bases and 2 bases, there was a span of 10 bases. CDR1 and CDR2 (germline): MRHNA, SNTAGT. CDR3 in DNA: TGTGCCAGCTCTGAGGGCCCCTACAATGAGCAGTTCTTC. Amino acid sequence: CASSEGPYNEQFF.

The V gene is TRBV7-2, the J gene TRBJ1-2, with 10 bases that match TRBD1. This CDR3 has 12 amino acids. V lost 0 bases and J lost 11; bases outside the gene matches: 0. Germline V gene data show CDR1 as SGHTA and CDR2 as FQGNSA. The CDR3 DNA reads as TGTGCCAGCAGCTTAGCGGGACAGGGGTACACCTTC. Translated, it gives CASSLAGQGYTF. Full variable domain (rest looked up from reference TRBV7-2 and TRBJ1-2): GAGVSQSPSNKVTEKGKDVELRCDPISGHTALYWYRQSLGQGLEFLIYFQGNSAPDKSGLPSDRFSAERTGGSVSTLTIQRTQQEDSAVYLCASSLAGQGYTFGSGTRLTVV.

J is TRBJ1-6 and V is TRBV6-2 or TRBV6-3; D is unresolved. CDR1 is MNHEY and CDR2 is SVGEGT in the germline V gene. The CDR3 contains 16 residues. Deletions cut 4 bases from V and 7 bases from J, with 17 bases between. The DNA of the CDR3 is TGTGCCAGCAGTTCGATGTCCAGGCGCATGAATTCACCCCTCCACTTT. Protein sequence: CASSSMSRRMNSPLHF.

The J gene is TRBJ1-2, the V gene TRBV6-5; tentatively, D is TRBD1 (5 bases). V lost 8 bases, J lost 6 bases, and 19 bases lay in between. The germline V gene has CDR1 MNHEY and CDR2 SVGAGI. The CDR3 totals 14 residues. The CDR3 bases are TGTGCCAGCGCCTCATGGGGGGATCGGGATGGCTACACCTTC. Translating it yields CASASWGDRDGYTF.

This sequence joins TRBV27 and TRBJ2-7, with D perhaps matching TRBD1 (6 bases). Per germline, CDR1 MNHEY and CDR2 SMNVEV (reference sequence). Trimming removed 8 bases from V and 4 bases from J, with 9 bases in between. This CDR3 has 11 amino acids. This CDR3 is CASRTGYEQYF. CDR3 coding DNA: TGTGCCAGCCGTACAGGGTACGAGCAGTACTTC.

CDR3 loop: CASRFGVGGYGTQYF. CDR3 nucleotide sequence: TGTGCCAGCCGCTTTGGTGTTGGGGGGTATGGTACGCAGTATTTT. The genes are TRBV6-5 and TRBJ2-3; D is perhaps TRBD2 (6 bases). The CDR3 covers 15 residues. Looked up from germline, CDR1 is MNHEY and CDR2 is SVGAGI. Trimming took 8 bases from V and 8 from J, leaving 23 bases between them.

This sequence joins TRBV5-3 and TRBJ1-5; D not certain. TRBV5-3 is labeled an ORF, and its function is uncertain. This CDR3 region has 15 residues. The V gene lost 1 base and the J gene lost 3 bases, with 11 bases spanning the gap. The CDR3 DNA reads TGTGCCAGAAGCTTGAGGACTGAACCCAATCAGCCCCAGCATTTT. Protein sequence: CARSLRTEPNQPQHF.